The 13 T cell receptor beta chains below were found in one sample sequenced in a study of blood T cell repertoires in COVID-19. Sequenced by immunoSEQ multiplex PCR; TCRdb stores in-frame clones only, minus some. Of more than 150,000 clones listed, 70% to 80% are singletons. The sequencing input was peripheral blood. These TCRs come from a man aged 50-59 years who had recovered from COVID-19.

This clone was counted a single time. The genes are TRBV5-3 and TRBJ2-2; D is uncertain. TRBV5-3 is filed as an ORF, its function uncertain. V was trimmed by 0 bases and J by 4 bases, leaving 13 bases between them. The CDR3 length is 16 residues. CDR3 sequence reads: CARSLVVRPRTGELFF. CDR3 bases: TGTGCCAGAAGCTTGGTGGTGAGGCCGCGCACCGGGGAGCTGTTTTTT.

This clone was detected only once. The rearrangement uses TRBV27 and TRBJ1-2; 10 nucleotides match TRBD1. This CDR3 contains 15 residues. Germline V lookup: CDR1 MNHEY, CDR2 SMNVEV (reference sequence). The V segment lost 0 bases and the J segment 7 bases; nucleotides outside the gene matches: 5. CDR3 coding DNA: TGTGCCAGCAGTTTATCGGGACAGGGGATGGTTGGCTACACCTTC. Translated: CASSLSGQGMVGYTF.

J is TRBJ2-6 and V is TRBV5-1; 7 bases fit TRBD2. V lost 4 bases and J lost 0; bases outside the gene matches: 4. CDR3 length: 16 residues. Germline V lookup: CDR1 SGHRS, CDR2 YFSETQ. CDR3 in amino acids: CASSAGEGSGANVLTF. The CDR3, as DNA: TGCGCCAGCAGCGCCGGGGAGGGCTCTGGGGCCAACGTCCTGACTTTC.

This clone was observed a few times. The chain recombines TRBV19 with TRBJ1-5; 9 positions agree with TRBD1. The CDR3 extends over 12 amino acids. Germline CDR1 is LNHDA and CDR2 is SQIVND (reference sequence). With V trimmed by 11 bases and J by 4 bases, 3 bases remained unmatched. The CDR3, as DNA: TGTGCCCTAGGACAGGGGAATCAGCCCCAGCATTTT. Amino acids: CALGQGNQPQHF.

The chain employs TRBV6-4 and TRBJ2-2; D is possibly TRBD1 (6 bases). With 2 bases removed from V and 2 bases from J, the gap between germline ends came to 9 bases. This CDR3 spans 15 amino acids. Germline CDR1 MRHNA, CDR2 SNTAGT. CDR3 amino acids: CASSDLDRNTGELFF. DNA for the CDR3: TGTGCCAGCAGTGACCTGGACAGAAACACCGGGGAGCTGTTTTTT.

This clone was counted ten times or more. The genes are TRBV7-2 and TRBJ1-3; D perhaps matches TRBD1 (6 bases). The CDR3 is made up of 15 amino acids. Trimming shortened V by 6 bases and J by 2 bases, and 14 bases separated the two germline ends. Germline assignment: CDR1 SGHTA and CDR2 FQGNSA. CDR3 sequence: CASSYTRGTGNTIYF. The CDR3, as DNA: TGTGCCAGCAGTTATACTAGGGGGACTGGAAACACCATATATTTT.

This clone was counted only a few times. The J gene is TRBJ1-2, the V gene TRBV4-1; D is perhaps TRBD1 (6 bases). The V and J ends lost 0 bases and 8 bases respectively, with 10 bases between them. Germline values: CDR1 MGHRA, CDR2 YSYEKL. The CDR3 is made up of 13 amino acids. CDR3 sequence: CASSQDGQWGYTF. DNA of the CDR3: TGCGCCAGCAGCCAAGATGGACAGTGGGGCTACACCTTC.

There are a few counts of this clone. V usage is TRBV19 and J usage is TRBJ2-2; 8 bases map to TRBD2. There are 18 residues in the CDR3. V lost 7 bases and J lost 6; bases outside the gene matches: 19. The V gene's germline CDR1 is LNHDA and CDR2 SQIVND (reference sequence). As DNA, the CDR3 is TGTGCCAGTACGGGGGTCAGCGGGAGTCGTTGGGGAGCCGGGGAGCTGTTTTTT. Translating it yields CASTGVSGSRWGAGELFF.

This clone was seen more than once but under ten times. This chain connects TRBV7-2 to TRBJ1-2; 7 nucleotides agree with TRBD1. CDR3 length: 14 amino acids. CDR1 and CDR2 from the germline V gene are SGHTA and FQGNSA. Unmatched junction bases numbered 5, after V lost 4 bases and J lost 3 bases. Written as DNA, the CDR3 is TGTGCCAGCAGCTCCCCGACAGGGTACTATGGCTACACCTTC. It encodes CASSSPTGYYGYTF. The whole variable domain, remainder taken from reference TRBV7-2 and TRBJ1-2, is GAGVSQSPSNKVTEKGKDVELRCDPISGHTALYWYRQSLGQGLEFLIYFQGNSAPDKSGLPSDRFSAERTGGSVSTLTIQRTQQEDSAVYLCASSSPTGYYGYTFGSGTRLTVV.

This clone has a single count. The CDR3 DNA reads TGTGCCAGCACCCAAGGATTAACTAGCGGGCGGTTGGATACGCAGTATTTT. Translating it yields CASTQGLTSGRLDTQYF. This chain uses TRBV2 with TRBJ2-3, with 9 bases lining up with TRBD2. This CDR3 spans 17 amino acids. The V gene's germline CDR1 is SNHLY and CDR2 FYNNEI. After removal of 7 bases from V and 6 bases from J, the junction contained 17 bases not matched to a gene.

The chain couples TRBV6-2 or TRBV6-3 to TRBJ2-2, with 12 bases fitting TRBD1. With 2 bases clipped from V and 4 bases from J, the junction kept 5 bases outside the gene matches. This CDR3 has 17 amino acids. From germline, CDR1 is MNHEY and CDR2 SVGEGT. CDR3 residues: CASSYEGQGAITGELFF. CDR3 sequence (DNA): TGTGCCAGCAGTTACGAGGGACAGGGGGCTATCACCGGGGAGCTGTTTTTT.

The chain combines TRBV10-3 with TRBJ2-2; 12 bases line up with TRBD2. CDR3 size: 14 residues. Germline V lookup: CDR1 ENHRY, CDR2 SYGVKD. V was clipped by 10 bases and J by 4 bases; unmatched bases: 4. In DNA, the CDR3 is TGTGCCACTGGGGGACTAGCGGGCACCGGGGAGCTGTTTTTT. Its protein product is CATGGLAGTGELFF.

The chain carries TRBV6-5 and TRBJ1-1; D is undetermined. The germline V gene encodes CDR1 MNHEY and CDR2 SVGAGI. The V and J ends lost 2 bases and 7 bases respectively, with 14 bases between them. The CDR3 contains 14 residues. In DNA, the CDR3 is TGTGCCAGCAGTTACCTCGGTTTGGGCAGTGAAGCTTTCTTT. Encoded protein: CASSYLGLGSEAFF.